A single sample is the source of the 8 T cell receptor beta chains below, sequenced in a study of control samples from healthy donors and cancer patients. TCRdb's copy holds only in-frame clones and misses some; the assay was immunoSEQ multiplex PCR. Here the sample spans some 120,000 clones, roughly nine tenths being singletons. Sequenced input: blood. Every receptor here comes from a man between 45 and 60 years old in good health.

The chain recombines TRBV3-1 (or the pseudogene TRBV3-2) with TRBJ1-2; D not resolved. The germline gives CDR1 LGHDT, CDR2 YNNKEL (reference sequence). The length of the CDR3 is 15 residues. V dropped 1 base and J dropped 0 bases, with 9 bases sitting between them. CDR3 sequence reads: CASSQGNTPNYGYTF. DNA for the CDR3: TGTGCCAGCAGCCAAGGTAACACTCCTAACTATGGCTACACCTTC.

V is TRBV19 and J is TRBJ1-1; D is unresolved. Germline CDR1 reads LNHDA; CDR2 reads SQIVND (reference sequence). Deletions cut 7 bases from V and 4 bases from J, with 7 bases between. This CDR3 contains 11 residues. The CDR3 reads CASIKGTEAFF. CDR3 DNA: TGTGCCAGTATTAAGGGCACTGAAGCTTTCTTT.

CDR3: CASSPGPNTGELFF. In nucleotides, the CDR3 is TGTGCCAGCAGTCCCGGTCCCAACACCGGGGAGCTGTTTTTT. V and J are TRBV27 and TRBJ2-2; D remains unclear. The CDR3 length is 14 residues. The V end was cut by 5 bases, the J end by 2 bases, with 9 bases between. Germline CDR1 reads MNHEY; CDR2 reads SMNVEV (reference sequence).

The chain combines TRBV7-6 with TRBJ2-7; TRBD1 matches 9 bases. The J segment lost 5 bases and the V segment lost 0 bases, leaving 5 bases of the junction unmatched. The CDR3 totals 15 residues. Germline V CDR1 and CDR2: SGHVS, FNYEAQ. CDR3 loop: CASSLAGQGGHEQYF. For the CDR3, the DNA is TGTGCCAGCAGCTTAGCGGGACAGGGAGGTCACGAGCAGTACTTC.

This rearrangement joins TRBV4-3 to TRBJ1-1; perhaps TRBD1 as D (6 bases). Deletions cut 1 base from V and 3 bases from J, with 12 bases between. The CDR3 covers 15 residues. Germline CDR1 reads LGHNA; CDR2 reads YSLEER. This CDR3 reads CASSQARGGYTEAFF. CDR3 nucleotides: TGCGCCAGCAGCCAAGCTAGAGGGGGGTACACTGAAGCTTTCTTT.

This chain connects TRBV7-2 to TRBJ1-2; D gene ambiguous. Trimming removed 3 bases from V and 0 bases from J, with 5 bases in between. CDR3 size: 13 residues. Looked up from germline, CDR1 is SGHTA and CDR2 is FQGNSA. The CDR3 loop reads CASSFGANYGYTF. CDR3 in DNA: TGTGCCAGCAGCTTCGGAGCTAACTATGGCTACACCTTC.

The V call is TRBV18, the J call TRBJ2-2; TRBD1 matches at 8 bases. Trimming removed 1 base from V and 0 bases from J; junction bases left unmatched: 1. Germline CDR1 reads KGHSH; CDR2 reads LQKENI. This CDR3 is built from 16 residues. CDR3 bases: TGTGCCAGCTCACCACGGACAGGGACGAACACCGGGGAGCTGTTTTTT. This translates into CASSPRTGTNTGELFF.

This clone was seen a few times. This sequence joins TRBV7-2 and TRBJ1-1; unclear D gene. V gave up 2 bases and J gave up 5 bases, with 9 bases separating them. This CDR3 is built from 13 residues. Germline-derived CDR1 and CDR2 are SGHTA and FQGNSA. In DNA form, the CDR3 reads TGTGCCAGCAGCTTAATCGAAGGAACTGAAGCTTTCTTT. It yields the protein CASSLIEGTEAFF.